This T cell receptor beta chain was retrieved from a study of shared clonotypes between healthy human individuals. Produced via immunoSEQ multiplex PCR; TCRdb's table is partial and in-frame only. In the table there are about 2 million clones, 95% of which are singletons. Each of the donors was a healthy adult who was HIV-negative and had not had a recent acute infection or vaccination. This clone was seen only once. This same CDR3 is encoded by further DNA sequences in the sample. Germline assignment: CDR1 KGHSH and CDR2 LQKENI. V shed 2 bases and J shed 7 bases, with 8 bases lying between them. CDR3 length: 13 amino acids.

The source material was naive CD4+ T cells sorted from blood. As for subset: CD45RA+ positively selected. This TCR derives from a man between 18 and 35 years old in good health. The V and J genes are TRBV18 and TRBJ1-4; no clear D gene. CDR3 bases: TGTGCCAGCTCACCAGGGTTGGGTGAAAAACTGTTTTTT. Amino acid sequence: CASSPGLGEKLFF.